What follows is one T cell receptor beta chain and its context. Its antigen remains unidentified. The same CDR3 also results from other DNA sequences found in this sample. The sample is drawn from a study of shared clonotypes between healthy human individuals. General study findings and limits: How much donors shared clonotypes was expected to be affected by sequencing depth. Limitation of the genetic and exposure-history diversity represented came from the few donors.

Naive CD8 cells were CD45RO-negative, positively selected for CCR7, excluding terminally differentiated effector memory CD45RA+ cells. Sorted-subset replicate PCR reactions contained roughly 200 ng DNA, corresponding to tens of thousands of T cell genomes. The assay was immunoSEQ multiplex PCR, and TCRdb's table has in-frame clones only and misses some. The table shows some 2.1 million clones, with approximately 94% occurring only once. V was shortened by 1 base and J by 0 bases, with 10 bases between the two germline ends. This CDR3 spans 15 amino acids. Germline CDR1 reads SGHAT; CDR2 reads FQNNGV.

The chain is built from TRBV11-2 and TRBJ2-7; maybe TRBD2 (6 bases). What was sequenced was naive CD8+ T cells sorted from blood. The TCR originated in a man between 18 and 35 years old in good health. The CDR3 loop reads CASSLGAGSSYEQYF. The CDR3 DNA reads as TGTGCCAGCAGCTTAGGGGCGGGGAGCTCCTACGAGCAGTACTTC.